This TCR beta chain was obtained from a study of blood T cell repertoires in COVID-19. CDR1 and CDR2 (germline): SNHLY, FYNNEI. The ends lost 7 bases at V and 9 bases at J; junction bases unmatched: 11. This CDR3 is built from 14 residues. Authors' processing steps: Nucleated cell number was recorded as an estimate derived from reference gene primer amplification. Assay used: immunoSEQ multiplex PCR; TCRdb lists only in-frame clones, some missing. V, J and clone size are those of that table, while D and trimming were read from the DNA. The sample holds roughly 250,000 clones; roughly 87% are singletons and the top ten take approximately 2.8%. This study enrolled people aged 18 to 89 from about two dozen US geographic areas. Participants had their cohort set by participant-reported clinical history.

Sequences were obtained from PBMCs or T cells enriched from blood (not recorded which). The sequence was collected from a woman aged 25-40 years with acute COVID-19. The V gene is TRBV2, the J gene TRBJ2-1; 8 bases are shared with TRBD1. This CDR3 is CASTRSDRGSEQFF. The CDR3 nucleotides read TGTGCCAGCACCAGAAGTGACAGGGGATCTGAGCAGTTCTTC.